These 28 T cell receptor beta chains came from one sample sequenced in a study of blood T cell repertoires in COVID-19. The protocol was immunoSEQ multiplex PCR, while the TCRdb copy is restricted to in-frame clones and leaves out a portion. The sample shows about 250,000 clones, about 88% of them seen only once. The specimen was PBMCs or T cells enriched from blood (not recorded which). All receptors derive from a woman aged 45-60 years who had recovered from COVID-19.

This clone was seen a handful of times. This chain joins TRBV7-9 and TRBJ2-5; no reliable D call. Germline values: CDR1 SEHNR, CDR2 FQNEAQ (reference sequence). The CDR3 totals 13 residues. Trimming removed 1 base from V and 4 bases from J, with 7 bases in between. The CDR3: CASSLVPGETQYF. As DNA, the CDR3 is TGTGCCAGCAGCTTAGTACCCGGAGAGACCCAGTACTTC.

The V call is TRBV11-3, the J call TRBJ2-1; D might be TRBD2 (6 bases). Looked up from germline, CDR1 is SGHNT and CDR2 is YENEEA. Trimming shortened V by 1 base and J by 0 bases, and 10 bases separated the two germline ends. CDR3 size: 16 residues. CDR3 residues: CASSLASARSYNEQFF. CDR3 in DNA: TGTGCCAGCAGCTTAGCTAGCGCCCGCTCCTACAATGAGCAGTTCTTC. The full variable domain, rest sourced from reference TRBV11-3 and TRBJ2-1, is EAGVVQSPRYKIIEKKQPVAFWCNPISGHNTLYWYLQNLGQGPELLIRYENEEAVDDSQLPKDRFSAERLKGVDSTLKIQPAELGDSAVYLCASSLASARSYNEQFFGPGTRLTVL.

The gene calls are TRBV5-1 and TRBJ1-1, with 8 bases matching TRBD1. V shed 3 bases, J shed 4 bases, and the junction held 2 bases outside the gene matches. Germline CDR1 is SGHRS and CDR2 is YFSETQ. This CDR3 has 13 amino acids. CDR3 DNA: TGCGCCAGCAGCTCGGACAGGGCCACTGAAGCTTTCTTT. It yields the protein CASSSDRATEAFF.

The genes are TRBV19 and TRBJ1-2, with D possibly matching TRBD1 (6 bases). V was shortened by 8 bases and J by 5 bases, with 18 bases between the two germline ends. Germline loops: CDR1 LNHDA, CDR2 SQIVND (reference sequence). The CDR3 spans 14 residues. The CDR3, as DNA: TGTGCCAGTGGACACCTGGACAGACCTTATGGCTACACCTTC. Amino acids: CASGHLDRPYGYTF.

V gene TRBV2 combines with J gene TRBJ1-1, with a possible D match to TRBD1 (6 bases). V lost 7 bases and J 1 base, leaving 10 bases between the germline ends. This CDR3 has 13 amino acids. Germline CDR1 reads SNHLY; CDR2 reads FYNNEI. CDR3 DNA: TGTGCCAGCACGGGACACCCGAACACTGAAGCTTTCTTT. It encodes CASTGHPNTEAFF.

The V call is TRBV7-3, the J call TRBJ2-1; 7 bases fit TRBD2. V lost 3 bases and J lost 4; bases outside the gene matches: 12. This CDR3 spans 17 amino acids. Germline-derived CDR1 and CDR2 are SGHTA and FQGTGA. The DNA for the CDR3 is TGTGCCAGCAGCTTCCAGGGCGGGAGTGGTGTATACAATGAGCAGTTCTTC. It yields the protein CASSFQGGSGVYNEQFF.

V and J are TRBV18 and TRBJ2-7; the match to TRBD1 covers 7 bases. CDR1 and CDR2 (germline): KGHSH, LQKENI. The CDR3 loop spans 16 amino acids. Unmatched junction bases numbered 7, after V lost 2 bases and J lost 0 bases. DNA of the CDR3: TGTGCCAGCTCACCAACAGAGGGGGCCGGCTCCTACGAGCAGTACTTC. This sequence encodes CASSPTEGAGSYEQYF.

The chain's CDR3 is CASMGGEVTDTQYF. CDR3 nucleotide sequence: TGTGCCAGCATGGGGGGAGAGGTCACAGATACGCAGTATTTT. The rearrangement links TRBV6-5 to TRBJ2-3, with a tentative D call TRBD2 (6 bases). Germline CDR1 MNHEY, CDR2 SVGAGI. Trimming took off 7 bases at V and 2 bases at J, with 13 bases between the two ends. This CDR3 comprises 14 residues.

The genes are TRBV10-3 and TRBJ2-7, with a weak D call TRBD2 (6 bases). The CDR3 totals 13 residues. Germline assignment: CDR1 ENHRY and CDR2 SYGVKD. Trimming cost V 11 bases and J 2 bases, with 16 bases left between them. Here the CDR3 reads CASRGAGAYEQYF. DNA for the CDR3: TGTGCCTCCCGCGGAGCGGGTGCCTACGAGCAGTACTTC.

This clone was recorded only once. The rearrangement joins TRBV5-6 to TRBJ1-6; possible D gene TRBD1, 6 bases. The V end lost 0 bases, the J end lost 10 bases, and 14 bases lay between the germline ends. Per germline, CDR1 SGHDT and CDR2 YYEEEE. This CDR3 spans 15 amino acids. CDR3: CASSLDSGVGSPLHF. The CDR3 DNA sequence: TGTGCCAGCAGCTTGGATTCAGGGGTGGGCTCACCCCTCCACTTT.

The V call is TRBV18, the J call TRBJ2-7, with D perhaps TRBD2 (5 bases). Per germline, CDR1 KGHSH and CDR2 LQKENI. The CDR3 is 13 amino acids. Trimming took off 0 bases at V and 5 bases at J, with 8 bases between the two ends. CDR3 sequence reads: CASSPPNGDEQYF. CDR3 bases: TGTGCCAGCTCACCACCGAACGGGGACGAGCAGTACTTC.

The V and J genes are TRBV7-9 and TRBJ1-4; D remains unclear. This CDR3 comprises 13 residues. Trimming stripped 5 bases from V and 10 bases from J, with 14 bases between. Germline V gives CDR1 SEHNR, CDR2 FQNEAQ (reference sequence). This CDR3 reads CASSQTGLPKLFF. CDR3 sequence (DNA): TGTGCCAGCAGCCAAACCGGGTTGCCAAAACTGTTTTTT.

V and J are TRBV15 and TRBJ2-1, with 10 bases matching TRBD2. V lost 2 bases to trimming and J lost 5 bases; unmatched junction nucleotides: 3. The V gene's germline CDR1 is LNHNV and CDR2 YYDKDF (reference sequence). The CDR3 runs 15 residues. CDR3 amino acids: CATSRKREGNNEQFF. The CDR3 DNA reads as TGTGCCACCAGCAGAAAGCGGGAGGGAAACAATGAGCAGTTCTTC.

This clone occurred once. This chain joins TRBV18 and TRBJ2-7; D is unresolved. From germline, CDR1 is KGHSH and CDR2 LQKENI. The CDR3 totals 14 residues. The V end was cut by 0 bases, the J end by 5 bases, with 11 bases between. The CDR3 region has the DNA TGTGCCAGCTCACCACCCTACAGCCTGCACGAGCAGTACTTC. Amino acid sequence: CASSPPYSLHEQYF. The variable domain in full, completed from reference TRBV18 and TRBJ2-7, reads NAGVMQNPRHLVRRRGQEARLRCSPMKGHSHVYWYRQLPEEGLKFMVYLQKENIIDESGMPKERFSAEFPKEGPSILRIQQVVRGDSAAYFCASSPPYSLHEQYFGPGTRLTVT.

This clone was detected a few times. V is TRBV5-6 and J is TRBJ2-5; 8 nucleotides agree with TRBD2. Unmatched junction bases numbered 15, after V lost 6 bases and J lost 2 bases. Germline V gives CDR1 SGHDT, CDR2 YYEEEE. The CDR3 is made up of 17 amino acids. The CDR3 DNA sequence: TGTGCCAGCACCATCTTGAGGGGGGCTAGCGGGCAAGAGACCCAGTACTTC. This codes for CASTILRGASGQETQYF.

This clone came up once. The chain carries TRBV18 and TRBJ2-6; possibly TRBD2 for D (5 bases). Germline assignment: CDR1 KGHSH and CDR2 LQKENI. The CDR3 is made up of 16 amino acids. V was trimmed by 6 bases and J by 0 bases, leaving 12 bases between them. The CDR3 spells CASSPEVFSGANVLTF. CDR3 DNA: TGTGCCAGCTCCCCGGAGGTTTTCTCTGGGGCCAACGTCCTGACTTTC.

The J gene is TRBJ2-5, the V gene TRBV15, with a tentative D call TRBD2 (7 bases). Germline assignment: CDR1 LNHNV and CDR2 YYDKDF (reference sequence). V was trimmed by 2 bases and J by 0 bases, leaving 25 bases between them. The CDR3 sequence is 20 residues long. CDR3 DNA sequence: TGTGCCACCAGCAGAAAAGGGGGGGAATATGAGCGGACGTACCAAGAGACCCAGTACTTC. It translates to CATSRKGGEYERTYQETQYF.

CDR3 protein: CASSQEEGGNEAFF. In nucleotides, the CDR3 is TGTGCCAGCAGCCAAGAAGAGGGTGGGAATGAAGCTTTCTTT. The chain carries TRBV3-1 (or the pseudogene TRBV3-2) and TRBJ1-1, with D unclear. Trimming pared 0 bases from V and 7 bases from J, leaving 12 bases between. The CDR3 length is 14 residues. The germline V gene encodes CDR1 LGHDT and CDR2 YNNKEL (reference sequence).

As DNA, the CDR3 is TGTGCCTGGAGGGAACCGGGACAGGGCCTTGGCTACACCTTC. Translating gives CAWREPGQGLGYTF. The V and J genes are TRBV30 and TRBJ1-2; 9 bases are shared with TRBD1. Trimming removed 3 bases from V and 7 bases from J; junction bases left unmatched: 9. The V gene's germline CDR1 is GTSNPN and CDR2 SVGIG (reference sequence). The CDR3 runs 14 residues.

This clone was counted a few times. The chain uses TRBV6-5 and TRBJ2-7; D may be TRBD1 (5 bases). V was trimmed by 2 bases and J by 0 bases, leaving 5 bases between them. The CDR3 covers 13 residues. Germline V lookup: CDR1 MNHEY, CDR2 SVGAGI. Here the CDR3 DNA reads TGTGCCAGCAGTTACGACAGCTCCTACGAGCAGTACTTC. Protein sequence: CASSYDSSYEQYF.

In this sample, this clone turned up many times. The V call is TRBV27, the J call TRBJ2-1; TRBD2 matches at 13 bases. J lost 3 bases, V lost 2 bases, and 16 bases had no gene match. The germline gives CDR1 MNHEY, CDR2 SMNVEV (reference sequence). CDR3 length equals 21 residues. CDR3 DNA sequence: TGTGCCAGCAGTTTAACCCCCCGACTAGCGGGAGGAGTATACGGCTACAATGAGCAGTTCTTC. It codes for CASSLTPRLAGGVYGYNEQFF.

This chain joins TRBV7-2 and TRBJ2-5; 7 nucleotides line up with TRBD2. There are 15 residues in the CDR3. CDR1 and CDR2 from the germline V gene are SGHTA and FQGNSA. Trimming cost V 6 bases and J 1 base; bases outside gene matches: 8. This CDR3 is CASSYRLAGQETQYF. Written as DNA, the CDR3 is TGTGCCAGCAGTTACCGACTAGCAGGCCAAGAGACCCAGTACTTC.

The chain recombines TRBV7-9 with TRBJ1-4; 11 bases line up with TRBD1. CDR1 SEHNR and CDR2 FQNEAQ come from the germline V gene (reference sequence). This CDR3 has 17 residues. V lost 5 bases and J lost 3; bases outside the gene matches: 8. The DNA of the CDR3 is TGTGCCAGCAGCATTGGGACAGGGGGTGGTTCTAATGAAAAACTGTTTTTT. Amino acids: CASSIGTGGGSNEKLFF.

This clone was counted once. The CDR3 is CASSTLQIQPQHF. Written as DNA, the CDR3 is TGTGCCAGTAGTACCTTGCAGATTCAGCCCCAGCATTTT. This sequence joins TRBV19 and TRBJ1-5; D not resolved. This CDR3 has 13 amino acids. CDR1 is LNHDA, CDR2 SQIVND, per germline (reference sequence). V lost 4 bases and J 6 bases, leaving 10 bases between the germline ends.

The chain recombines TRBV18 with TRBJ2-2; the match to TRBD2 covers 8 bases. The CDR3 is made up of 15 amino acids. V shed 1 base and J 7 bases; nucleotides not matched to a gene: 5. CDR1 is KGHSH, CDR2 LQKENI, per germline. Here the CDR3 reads CASSPRASGYGELFF. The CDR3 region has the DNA TGTGCCAGCTCACCACGAGCTAGCGGGTACGGGGAGCTGTTTTTT.

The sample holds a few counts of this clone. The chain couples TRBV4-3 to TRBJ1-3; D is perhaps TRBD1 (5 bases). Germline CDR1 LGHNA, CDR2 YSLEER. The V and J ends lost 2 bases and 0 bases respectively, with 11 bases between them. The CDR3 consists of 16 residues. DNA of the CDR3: TGCGCCAGCAGCCAATACGTCGGGGGCTCTGGAAACACCATATATTTT. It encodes CASSQYVGGSGNTIYF.

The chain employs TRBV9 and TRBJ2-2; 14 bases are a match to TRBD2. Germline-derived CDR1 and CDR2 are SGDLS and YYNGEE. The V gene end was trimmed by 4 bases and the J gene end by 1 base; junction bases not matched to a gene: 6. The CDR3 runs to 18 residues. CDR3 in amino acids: CASSFSTSGRVNTGELFF. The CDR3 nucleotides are TGTGCCAGCAGCTTCTCGACTAGCGGGAGGGTGAACACCGGGGAGCTGTTTTTT.

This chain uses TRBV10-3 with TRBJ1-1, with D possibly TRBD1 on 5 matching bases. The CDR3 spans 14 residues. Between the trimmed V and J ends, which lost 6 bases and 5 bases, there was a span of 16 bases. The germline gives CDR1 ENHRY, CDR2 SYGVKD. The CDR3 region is CAIRIQVGGTEAFF. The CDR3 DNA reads TGTGCCATCAGGATACAGGTAGGAGGGACTGAAGCTTTCTTT.